The 13 T cell receptor beta chains below all came from one sample that was sequenced in a study of cytomegalovirus exposure and HLA in healthy donors. It was with 60 Vbeta and 13 Jbeta primers that the PCR ran. Profiled with immunoSEQ multiplex PCR; TCRdb holds only in-frame clones, not every one. The profile shows 120,000 to 150,000 clones, approximately 80% of them singletons. Sequenced input: PBMCs. Receptors were obtained from a man in his forties in good health and CMV-seropositive.

The chain employs TRBV28 and TRBJ2-7; the match to TRBD2 covers 7 bases. The CDR3 is 14 amino acids. V lost 8 bases and J lost 7; bases outside the gene matches: 14. Germline values: CDR1 MDHEN, CDR2 SYDVKM. CDR3 coding DNA: TGTGCCAGCCGAAGCGGGGTCTGGAGGTCGGAGCAGTACTTC. This encodes CASRSGVWRSEQYF.

This sequence joins TRBV6-6 and TRBJ2-5, with TRBD1 matching over 11 bases. The J call may be mistaken, given a closer DNA end match to TRBJ2-7. The CDR3 covers 13 residues. CDR1 and CDR2 from the germline V gene are MNHNY and SVGAGI (reference sequence). The CDR3 sequence: CASSRDRGYEQYF. The CDR3 region has the DNA TGTGCCAGCAGTAGGGACAGGGGGTACGAGCAGTACTTC.

This rearrangement joins TRBV5-1 to TRBJ2-2, with D tentatively TRBD2 (6 bases). The CDR3 is made up of 17 amino acids. The germline CDR1 and CDR2 sequences are SGHRS and YFSETQ. With 2 bases removed from V and 1 base from J, the gap between germline ends came to 15 bases. CDR3 DNA sequence: TGCGCCAGCAGCTTAGTGGGAGGTAATGTGAACACCGGGGAGCTGTTTTTT. This sequence encodes CASSLVGGNVNTGELFF.

The chain links TRBV6-1 to TRBJ1-2; D remains unclear. Germline-derived CDR1 and CDR2 are MNHNS and SASEGT. The V end was cut by 2 bases, the J end by 8 bases, with 3 bases between. The CDR3 consists of 10 residues. The CDR3 sequence: CASSELGYTF. In DNA form, the CDR3 reads TGTGCCAGCAGTGAACTGGGCTACACCTTC.

The rearrangement uses TRBV5-4 and TRBJ2-5; 8 positions match TRBD2. V lost 3 bases, J lost 4 bases, and 8 bases stayed unmatched. CDR1 SGHNT and CDR2 YYREEE come from the germline V gene (reference sequence). The CDR3 totals 15 residues. CDR3: CASSSKAGEGETQYF. In DNA form, the CDR3 reads TGTGCCAGCAGCTCGAAAGCGGGAGAGGGAGAGACCCAGTACTTC.

The chain carries TRBV6-6 and TRBJ2-7, with 7 bases lining up with TRBD2. The germline gives CDR1 MNHNY, CDR2 SVGAGI (reference sequence). Unmatched junction bases numbered 12, after V lost 5 bases and J lost 2 bases. CDR3 length: 16 residues. The CDR3 sequence is CASSQAAGTKPYEQYF. CDR3 DNA sequence: TGTGCCAGCAGTCAGGCGGCCGGGACTAAACCCTACGAGCAGTACTTC.

The chain carries TRBV7-9 and TRBJ2-7; TRBD2 aligns across 13 bases. The germline CDR1 and CDR2 sequences are SEHNR and FQNEAQ (reference sequence). V was pared by 5 bases and J by 3 bases, with 4 bases of the junction left unmatched. The CDR3 consists of 15 residues. This CDR3 reads CASSAGTSGDYEQYF. In DNA form, the CDR3 reads TGTGCCAGCAGCGCGGGGACTAGCGGGGACTACGAGCAGTACTTC.

The J gene is TRBJ2-5, the V gene TRBV18; 8 nucleotides agree with TRBD1. The end of the DNA aligns better with TRBJ2-7, so the J call may be wrong. Germline lookup yields CDR1 KGHSH and CDR2 LQKENI. This CDR3 contains 13 residues. The CDR3 spells CASSLGQGYEQYF. DNA of the CDR3: TGTGCCAGCTCCCTCGGACAGGGCTACGAGCAGTACTTC.

This chain uses TRBV15 with TRBJ2-3; 7 bases are shared with TRBD2. This CDR3 spans 14 amino acids. The trim removed 6 bases at V and 6 bases at J, leaving 9 bases unmatched. Germline V lookup: CDR1 LNHNV, CDR2 YYDKDF (reference sequence). CDR3: CATRLAATGDTQYF. The CDR3 DNA reads TGTGCCACCAGGCTAGCGGCCACGGGGGATACGCAGTATTTT.

A few counts support this clone. The chain carries TRBV6-1 and TRBJ2-3; TRBD2 might be the D (6 bases). CDR1 and CDR2 from the germline V gene are MNHNS and SASEGT. The CDR3 contains 14 residues. Trimming pared 4 bases from V and 4 bases from J, leaving 12 bases between. The CDR3 DNA follows: TGTGCCAGCAGTGGGAGGGCCGGTCCAGATACGCAGTATTTT. This encodes CASSGRAGPDTQYF.

V is TRBV18 and J is TRBJ1-2; D is perhaps TRBD1 (5 bases). CDR1 is KGHSH and CDR2 is LQKENI in the germline V gene. V was cut by 6 bases and J by 4 bases, with 15 bases left in between. CDR3 length equals 14 residues. The CDR3 sequence: CASSRQQDIYGYTF. CDR3 in DNA: TGTGCCAGCTCGAGACAACAGGATATCTATGGCTACACCTTC.

This chain joins TRBV5-1 and TRBJ2-3, with 7 bases aligning to TRBD2. The CDR3 spans 16 residues. Germline-derived CDR1 and CDR2 are SGHRS and YFSETQ. V trimming: 0 bases; J trimming: 1 base; junction bases outside the gene matches: 5. CDR3 sequence reads: CASSLVASGRTDTQYF. The CDR3 bases are TGCGCCAGCAGCTTGGTTGCTAGCGGACGCACAGATACGCAGTATTTT.

The chain links TRBV28 to TRBJ2-2, with D possibly matching TRBD2 (6 bases). The germline CDR1 and CDR2 sequences are MDHEN and SYDVKM. The CDR3 sequence is 14 residues long. Trimming took off 6 bases at V and 5 bases at J, with 13 bases between the two ends. CDR3 region: CASSGGGRTGELFF. CDR3 nucleotides: TGTGCCAGCAGCGGGGGTGGAAGGACCGGGGAGCTGTTTTTT.